Listed below are T cell receptor beta chains from one sample, sequenced in a study of blood T cells in healthy people across ages. TCRdb reprocessed the 5' RACE reads via MiXCR and lists one record per CDR3 protein. Of 1 million or so distinct CDR3 sequences listed, roughly a quarter were seen once; the top ten hold about 0.8%. These sequences were also reported in another study, on T cells of mothers and their children.

Sequencing used blood. These receptors came from a girl aged 2-9 years in good health. CDR3s include the opening cysteine and the closing phenylalanine or tryptophan. D genes are given only for firm matches. For some rows the clone size is stated as once, few or many, or as a class when expanded; others skip it.

v_gene,d_gene,j_gene,len,abundance,CDR3aa,CDR3nt
TRBV5-1,TRBD1,TRBJ1-1,16,few,CASSLSVTGENTEAFF,TGCGCCAGCAGCTTGTCGGTGACAGGGGAGAACACTGAAGCTTTCTTT
TRBV24-1,.,TRBJ2-1,15,.,CATSKSGVSYNEQFF,TGTGCCACCAGTAAAAGCGGAGTGTCCTACAATGAGCAGTTCTTC
TRBV4-3,.,TRBJ2-3,15,few,CASSQTFRGTDTQYF,TGCGCCAGCAGCCAAACGTTCCGGGGGACAGATACGCAGTATTTT
TRBV11-2,.,TRBJ2-4,13,few,CASSLGRLSPQYF,TGTGCCAGCAGCTTAGGTCGCCTAAGTCCGCAGTACTTC
TRBV7-8,TRBD1,TRBJ1-1,14,few,CASSPLQGRTEAFF,TGTGCCAGCAGCCCCCTACAGGGGCGGACTGAAGCTTTCTTT
TRBV20-1,.,TRBJ2-5,13,.,CSAGRTSQETQYF,TGCAGTGCCGGGCGGACATCCCAAGAGACCCAGTACTTC
TRBV9,.,TRBJ2-5,16,few,CASSVGVGGRQETQYF,TGTGCCAGCAGCGTGGGGGTAGGGGGGCGTCAAGAGACCCAGTACTTC
TRBV20-1,.,TRBJ1-1,13,few,CSARGQSNTEAFF,TGCAGTGCCCGGGGTCAGTCGAACACTGAAGCTTTCTTT
TRBV29-1,.,TRBJ1-2,13,.,CSVLQGANYGYTF,TGCAGCGTGCTACAGGGAGCTAACTATGGCTACACCTTC
TRBV20-1,.,TRBJ2-1,13,.,CSAVPVTYNEQFF,TGCAGTGCTGTCCCAGTAACCTACAATGAGCAGTTCTTC
TRBV7-8,TRBD2,TRBJ2-3,18,.,CASSFLTGLAGEADTQYF,TGTGCCAGCAGCTTCTTGACTGGACTAGCGGGAGAGGCAGATACGCAGTATTTT
TRBV29-1,.,TRBJ2-7,11,.,CSVIIAVDLLF,TGCAGCGTTATTATAGCGGTAGATCTACTGTTC
TRBV6-2/TRBV6-3,TRBD1,TRBJ1-2,14,.,CASTVQGADYGYTF,TGTGCCAGCACTGTACAGGGGGCGGACTATGGCTACACCTTC
TRBV5-1,.,TRBJ1-2,14,few,CASSEDTQHYGYTF,TGCGCCAGCAGCGAGGACACCCAGCACTATGGCTACACCTTC
TRBV20-1,.,TRBJ1-2,14,few,CSARVSRGVKGYTF,TGCAGTGCTAGAGTCTCGAGGGGGGTGAAAGGCTACACCTTC
TRBV28,.,TRBJ2-2,15,few,CASSQEGQNTGELFF,TGTGCCAGCAGTCAAGAGGGACAGAACACCGGGGAGCTGTTTTTT
TRBV11-2,.,TRBJ1-3,14,.,CASSLEGGRNTIYF,TGTGCCAGCAGCTTAGAAGGGGGAAGAAACACCATATATTTT
TRBV27,.,TRBJ2-1,14,.,CASSYTSLGNEQFF,TGTGCCAGCAGTTATACGTCCTTGGGTAATGAGCAGTTCTTC
TRBV7-2,TRBD1,TRBJ1-2,15,few,CASSLNGDRESGYTF,TGTGCCAGCAGCTTGAACGGTGACAGGGAAAGTGGCTACACCTTC
TRBV11-2,TRBD2,TRBJ2-7,19,few,CASSLVPSGRLSPSYEQYF,TGTGCCAGCAGCTTAGTTCCTAGCGGGAGACTATCTCCTTCCTACGAGCAGTACTTC
TRBV29-1,.,TRBJ1-1,12,few,CSVEGRYTEAFF,TGCAGCGTTGAAGGCAGGTACACTGAAGCTTTCTTT
TRBV2,.,TRBJ2-2,15,.,CASSGRGPGTGELFF,TGTGCCAGCAGTGGTCGGGGGCCGGGTACCGGGGAGCTGTTTTTT
TRBV20-1,.,TRBJ1-3,13,few,CSAPTDSGNTIYF,TGCAGTGCCCCTACCGATTCTGGAAACACCATATATTTT
TRBV7-3,TRBD2,TRBJ2-3,14,few,CASTQRGSRDTQYF,TGTGCCAGCACACAGCGGGGTTCTCGAGATACGCAGTATTTT
TRBV20-1,.,TRBJ2-3,15,.,CSASLRASGEDTQYF,TGCAGTGCTAGTCTCCGGGCGTCGGGAGAGGATACGCAGTATTTT
TRBV4-2,.,TRBJ2-7,14,many,CASGSGLGRYEQYF,TGTGCCAGCGGATCGGGCCTCGGTCGCTACGAGCAGTACTTC
TRBV12-3/TRBV12-4,.,TRBJ2-1,14,many,CASSLGGAYNEQFF,TGTGCCAGCAGTTTAGGGGGGGCCTACAATGAGCAGTTCTTC
TRBV4-3,TRBD1,TRBJ2-3,19,few,CASSQDLTSRTGNFDTQYF,TGCGCCAGCAGCCAAGATCTAACATCAAGGACAGGGAACTTTGATACGCAGTATTTT
TRBV7-9,.,TRBJ2-5,13,.,CASSPRRIETQYF,TGTGCCAGCAGCCCCAGGAGGATAGAGACCCAGTACTTC